Reported below is one TCR beta chain. An end of the junction does not agree with germline; a read error may underlie this. These data are taken from a study of immune characterization of retroperitoneal liposarcoma. CDR1 is SGHTA, CDR2 FQGNSA, per germline. This CDR3 region has 17 residues. TCRdb reprocessed the PCR reads via MiXCR and lists one record per CDR3 protein. This table holds around 20,000 distinct CDR3 sequences, 35% to 40% found once. Sequenced input: blood. The V call is TRBV7-2, the J call TRBJ2-1; 7 bases are a match to TRBD1. The assigned J gene may be wrong: the sequence end matches TRBJ2-5 better. The source is a male donor with retroperitoneal liposarcoma. The CDR3: CASSIAPAGTVHGPQYF. The CDR3 nucleotides read TGTGCCAGCAGCATAGCCCCAGCCGGGACAGTTCATGGGCCCCAGTACTTC.